These 17 T cell receptor beta chains originate from one sample sequenced in a study of blood T cells in healthy people across ages. Primed by a sample-barcoded 5' primer and a J-beta primer mix, a second PCR proceeded for 7 to 11 cycles. MiXCR was run by TCRdb on the 5' RACE reads, yielding one entry per CDR3 protein. The repertoire holds hundreds of thousands of distinct CDR3 sequences, with 45% to 55% as singletons. Input material: blood. These TCRs come from an elderly man in good health.

The V and J genes are TRBV5-1 and TRBJ2-3; no clear D. Trimming left V 4 bases short and J 3 bases short, with 6 bases between. The CDR3 loop spans 12 amino acids. Germline-derived CDR1 and CDR2 are SGHRS and YFSETQ. This CDR3 is CASSGQTDTQYF. Here the CDR3 DNA reads TGCGCCAGCAGCGGTCAGACAGATACGCAGTATTTT. The entire variable domain, with the rest obtained from reference TRBV5-1 and TRBJ2-3, is as follows: KAGVTQTPRYLIKTRGQQVTLSCSPISGHRSVSWYQQTPGQGLQFLFEYFSETQRNKGNFPGRFSGRQFSNSRSEMNVSTLELGDSALYLCASSGQTDTQYFGPGTRLTVL.

This clonotype was counted ten times or more. The gene calls are TRBV6-6 and TRBJ2-7, with 9 nucleotides matching TRBD1. J gave up 2 bases and V 7 bases, and 9 bases lay outside the gene matches. The CDR3 loop spans 15 amino acids. In germline, CDR1 is MNHNY, CDR2 SVGAGI (reference sequence). The CDR3 sequence: CASKLGQGTTYEQYF. In DNA form, the CDR3 reads TGTGCCAGCAAGCTAGGACAGGGGACTACCTACGAGCAGTACTTC.

The chain recombines TRBV20-1 with TRBJ2-3; D is possibly TRBD2 (6 bases). The germline V gene has CDR1 DFQATT and CDR2 SNEGSKA (reference sequence). V lost 0 bases to trimming and J lost 0 bases, with 13 bases between them. CDR3 length: 16 amino acids. The CDR3 region is CSARDLRGTSTDTQYF. The CDR3 DNA sequence: TGCAGTGCTAGAGATCTGCGGGGTACTAGCACAGATACGCAGTATTTT.

This clonotype was counted between two and nine times. This sequence joins TRBV20-1 and TRBJ2-5; unclear D gene. V shed 3 bases and J shed 5 bases, with 13 bases lying between them. CDR1 is DFQATT, CDR2 SNEGSKA, per germline (reference sequence). The CDR3 loop spans 13 amino acids. As DNA, the CDR3 is TGCAGTGCTAGCCAGTCGGGTCCGGAGACCCAGTACTTC. This sequence encodes CSASQSGPETQYF.

CDR3 amino acids: CASRRTGAADTQYF. The CDR3 DNA sequence: TGCGCCAGCAGGAGGACAGGGGCGGCAGATACGCAGTATTTT. V gene TRBV10-2 combines with J gene TRBJ2-3; 9 bases align to TRBD1. The J segment lost 4 bases and the V segment lost 6 bases, leaving 5 bases of the junction unmatched. This CDR3 has 14 residues. CDR1 and CDR2 (germline): WSHSY, SAAADI.

The chain is built from TRBV15 and TRBJ2-1; TRBD2 matches at 12 bases. The ends lost 1 base at V and 3 bases at J; junction bases unmatched: 10. Germline lookup yields CDR1 LNHNV and CDR2 YYDKDF (reference sequence). The length of the CDR3 is 19 residues. The CDR3 DNA sequence: TGTGCCACCAGCAGAGCGAGGACTAGCGGGGCCCAACACTACAATGAGCAGTTCTTC. It specifies CATSRARTSGAQHYNEQFF.

This clonotype was counted only a few times. V usage is TRBV29-1 and J usage is TRBJ2-1, with TRBD1 identical over 10 bases. CDR1 SQVTM and CDR2 ANQGSEA come from the germline V gene. The V and J ends lost 6 bases and 8 bases, in that order; junction bases with no gene match: 7. CDR3 size: 13 residues. CDR3 sequence reads: CSVQGGQGDEQFF. The DNA for the CDR3 is TGCAGCGTCCAGGGAGGACAGGGGGATGAGCAGTTCTTC.

The sample holds a few counts of this clonotype. One end of the junction is discordant with germline, which a read error may explain. The chain combines TRBV3-1 with TRBJ2-3; D not resolved. The CDR3 consists of 12 residues. The germline V gene encodes CDR1 LGHDT and CDR2 YNNKEL (reference sequence). CDR3 DNA: TGTGCCAGCAGCGAAGAGCGACAAAGGCAGTATTTT. Encoded protein: CASSEERQRQYF.

Remarks on this clonotype: An end of the junction does not agree with germline; a read error may underlie this. V is TRBV20-1 and J is TRBJ1-1, with 7 bases fitting TRBD1. Germline lookup yields CDR1 DFQATT and CDR2 SNEGSKA (reference sequence). The CDR3 is 13 amino acids. The CDR3 protein is CSALGQVKTEAFF. The CDR3 coding sequence is TGCAGTGCCCTAGGACAGGTGAAGACTGAAGCTTTCTTT.

The chain uses TRBV27 and TRBJ2-3, with unresolved D. Germline-derived CDR1 and CDR2 are MNHEY and SMNVEV (reference sequence). The CDR3 sequence is 14 residues long. Trimming took off 10 bases at V and 7 bases at J, with 21 bases between the two ends. This CDR3 reads CATALNRPANTQYF. The CDR3 coding sequence is TGTGCCACCGCGCTTAACCGTCCGGCAAATACGCAGTATTTT.

This clonotype was observed a few times. The rearrangement links TRBV29-1 to TRBJ2-1; D possibly matches TRBD1 or TRBD2 (5 bases each). V lost 1 base, J lost 0 bases, and 10 bases lay in between. Germline V CDR1 and CDR2: SQVTM, ANQGSEA. This CDR3 region has 15 residues. CDR3 protein: CSVEVGEFSYNEQFF. The CDR3 region has the DNA TGCAGCGTTGAAGTGGGGGAGTTCTCCTACAATGAGCAGTTCTTC.

There are many counts of this clonotype. The rearrangement joins TRBV20-1 to TRBJ2-5; no definite D call. The V end lost 3 bases, the J end lost 1 base, and 3 bases lay between the germline ends. The length of the CDR3 is 11 residues. Germline V gene sequence: CDR1 DFQATT, CDR2 SNEGSKA (reference sequence). As DNA, the CDR3 is TGCAGTGCTAGTCTCCAAGAGACCCAGTACTTC. It is translated as CSASLQETQYF.

The chain has TRBV3-1 and TRBJ2-5; D may be TRBD1 (6 bases). Germline assignment: CDR1 LGHDT and CDR2 YNNKEL (reference sequence). The CDR3 has 13 amino acids. V was clipped by 3 bases and J by 7 bases, with 12 bases between them. CDR3 sequence: CASSHRDKGTQYF. CDR3 DNA sequence: TGTGCCAGCAGCCACAGGGACAAAGGGACCCAGTACTTC.

This sequence joins TRBV6-5 and TRBJ1-5, with D perhaps matching TRBD1 (5 bases). This CDR3 spans 15 amino acids. V lost 6 bases and J 0 bases, leaving 12 bases between the germline ends. The germline V gene has CDR1 MNHEY and CDR2 SVGAGI. CDR3 loop: CASSRGAYSNQPQHF. The CDR3 DNA is TGTGCCAGCAGCCGAGGGGCTTATAGCAATCAGCCCCAGCATTTT.

This clonotype was observed a handful of times. The chain uses TRBV12-3 or TRBV12-4 and TRBJ2-1; D is unresolved. Trimming shortened V by 7 bases and J by 9 bases, and 16 bases separated the two germline ends. The CDR3 is made up of 13 amino acids. CDR3 DNA: TGTGCCAGCACCCTTAGGTGGGTTAGTGAGCAGTTCTTC. As protein: CASTLRWVSEQFF.

This chain connects TRBV12-3 or TRBV12-4 to TRBJ2-1, with D maybe TRBD1 (5 bases). CDR3 length: 15 amino acids. V lost 3 bases and J 0 bases, leaving 9 bases between the germline ends. The CDR3 DNA reads TGTGCCAGCAGTTTTAGGGGAAGCTCCTACAATGAGCAGTTCTTC. It is translated as CASSFRGSSYNEQFF.

The chain joins TRBV6-2 or TRBV6-3 to TRBJ1-2; D remains ambiguous. This CDR3 is 13 amino acids long. The V gene's germline CDR1 is MNHEY and CDR2 SVGEGT. The V end was cut by 6 bases, the J end by 4 bases, with 12 bases between. The CDR3 DNA follows: TGTGCCAGCAGGCAAAACGAGGGCTATGGCTACACCTTC. Its protein is CASRQNEGYGYTF.